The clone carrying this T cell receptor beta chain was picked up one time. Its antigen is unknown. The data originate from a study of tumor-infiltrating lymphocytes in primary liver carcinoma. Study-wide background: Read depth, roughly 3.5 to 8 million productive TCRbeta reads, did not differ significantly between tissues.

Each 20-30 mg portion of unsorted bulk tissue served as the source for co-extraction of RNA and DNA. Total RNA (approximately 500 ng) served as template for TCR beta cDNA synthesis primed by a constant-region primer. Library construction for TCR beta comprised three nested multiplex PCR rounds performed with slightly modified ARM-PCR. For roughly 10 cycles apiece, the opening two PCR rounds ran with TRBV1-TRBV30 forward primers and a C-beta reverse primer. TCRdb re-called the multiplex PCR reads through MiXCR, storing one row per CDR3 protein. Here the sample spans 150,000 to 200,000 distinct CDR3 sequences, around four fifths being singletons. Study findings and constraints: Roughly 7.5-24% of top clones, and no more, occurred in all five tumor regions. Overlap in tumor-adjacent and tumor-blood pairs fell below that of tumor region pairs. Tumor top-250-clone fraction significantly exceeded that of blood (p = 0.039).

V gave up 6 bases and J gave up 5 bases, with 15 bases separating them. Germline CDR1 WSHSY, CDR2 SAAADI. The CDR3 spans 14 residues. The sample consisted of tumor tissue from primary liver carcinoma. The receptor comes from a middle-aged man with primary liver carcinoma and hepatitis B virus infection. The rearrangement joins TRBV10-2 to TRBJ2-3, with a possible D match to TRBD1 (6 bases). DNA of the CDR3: TGCGCCAGCAGCCATGGACAGCCCAGAGATACGCAGTATTTT. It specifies CASSHGQPRDTQYF.